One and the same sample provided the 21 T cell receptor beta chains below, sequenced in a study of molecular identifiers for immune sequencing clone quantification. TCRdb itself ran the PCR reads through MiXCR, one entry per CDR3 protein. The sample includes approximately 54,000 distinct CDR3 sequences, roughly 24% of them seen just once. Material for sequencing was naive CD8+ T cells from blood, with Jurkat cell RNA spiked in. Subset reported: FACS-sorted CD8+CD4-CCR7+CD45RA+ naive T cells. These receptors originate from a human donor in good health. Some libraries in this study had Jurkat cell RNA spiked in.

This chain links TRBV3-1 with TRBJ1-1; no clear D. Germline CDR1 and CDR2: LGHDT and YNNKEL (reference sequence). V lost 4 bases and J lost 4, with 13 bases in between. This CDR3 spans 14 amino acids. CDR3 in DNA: TGTGCCAGCAGCCCGACTGCTATGGGCACTGAAGCTTTCTTT. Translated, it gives CASSPTAMGTEAFF.

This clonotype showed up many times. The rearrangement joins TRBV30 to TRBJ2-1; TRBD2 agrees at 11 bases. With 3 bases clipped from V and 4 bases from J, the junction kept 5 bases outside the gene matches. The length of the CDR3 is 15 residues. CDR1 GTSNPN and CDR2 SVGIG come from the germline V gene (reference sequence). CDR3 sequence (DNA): TGTGCCTGGAGAGTAGCGGGGGGGCTTTACAATGAGCAGTTCTTC. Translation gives CAWRVAGGLYNEQFF.

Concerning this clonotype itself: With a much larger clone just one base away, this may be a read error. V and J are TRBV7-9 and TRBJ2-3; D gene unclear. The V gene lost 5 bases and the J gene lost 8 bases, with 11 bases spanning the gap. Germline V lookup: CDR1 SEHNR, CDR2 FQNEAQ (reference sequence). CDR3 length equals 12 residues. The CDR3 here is CASSGERGTQYF. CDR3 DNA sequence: TGTGCCAGCAGCGGCGAGAGAGGTACGCAGTATTTT.

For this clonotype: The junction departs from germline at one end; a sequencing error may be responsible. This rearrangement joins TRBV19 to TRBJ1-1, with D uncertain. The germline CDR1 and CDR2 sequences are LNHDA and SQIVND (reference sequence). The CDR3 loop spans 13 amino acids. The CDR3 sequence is CASSRTVVTEASF. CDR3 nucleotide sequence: TGTGCCAGTAGTCGAACAGTCGTTACTGAAGCTTCCTTT.

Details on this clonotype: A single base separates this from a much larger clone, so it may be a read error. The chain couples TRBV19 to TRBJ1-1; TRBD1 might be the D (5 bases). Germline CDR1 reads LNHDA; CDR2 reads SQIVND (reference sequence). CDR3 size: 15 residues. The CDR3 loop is CASTSFDSLNTETFF. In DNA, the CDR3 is TGTGCCAGTACCAGCTTTGACAGCTTGAACACTGAAACTTTCTTT. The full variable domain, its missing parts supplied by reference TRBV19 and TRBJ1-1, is DGGITQSPKYLFRKEGQNVTLSCEQNLNHDAMYWYRQDPGQGLRLIYYSQIVNDFQKGDIAEGYSVSREKKESFPLTVTSAQKNPTAFYLCASTSFDSLNTETFFGQGTRLTVV.

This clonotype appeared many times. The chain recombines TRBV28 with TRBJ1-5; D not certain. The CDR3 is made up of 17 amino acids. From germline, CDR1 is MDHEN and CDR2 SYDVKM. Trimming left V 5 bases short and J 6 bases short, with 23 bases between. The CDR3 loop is CASSPIRTGSNVQPQHF. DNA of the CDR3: TGTGCCAGCAGTCCTATACGGACTGGCAGCAATGTTCAGCCCCAGCATTTT.

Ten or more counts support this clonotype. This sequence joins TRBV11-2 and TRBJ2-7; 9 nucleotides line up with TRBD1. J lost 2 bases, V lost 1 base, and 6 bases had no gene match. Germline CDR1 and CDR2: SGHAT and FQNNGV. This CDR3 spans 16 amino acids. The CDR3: CASSLVPGQGPYEQYF. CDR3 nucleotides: TGTGCCAGCAGCTTAGTTCCGGGACAGGGCCCCTACGAGCAGTACTTC. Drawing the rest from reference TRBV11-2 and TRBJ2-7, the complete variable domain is EAGVAQSPRYKIIEKRQSVAFWCNPISGHATLYWYQQILGQGPKLLIQFQNNGVVDDSQLPKDRFSAERLKGVDSTLKIQPAKLEDSAVYLCASSLVPGQGPYEQYFGPGTRLTVT.

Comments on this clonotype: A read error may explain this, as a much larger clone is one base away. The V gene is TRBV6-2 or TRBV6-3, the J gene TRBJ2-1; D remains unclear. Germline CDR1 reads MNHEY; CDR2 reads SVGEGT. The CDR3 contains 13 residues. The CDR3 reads CASRYNEENEQFF. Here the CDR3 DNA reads TGTGCCAGCCGTTATAATGAGGAGAATGAGCAGTTCTTC.

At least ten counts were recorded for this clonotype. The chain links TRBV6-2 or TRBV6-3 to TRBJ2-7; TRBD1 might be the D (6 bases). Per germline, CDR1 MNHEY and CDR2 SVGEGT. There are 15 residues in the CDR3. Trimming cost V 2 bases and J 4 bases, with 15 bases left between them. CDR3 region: CASSYGHREGYEQYF. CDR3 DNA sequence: TGTGCCAGCAGTTACGGTCACAGGGAAGGTTACGAGCAGTACTTC.

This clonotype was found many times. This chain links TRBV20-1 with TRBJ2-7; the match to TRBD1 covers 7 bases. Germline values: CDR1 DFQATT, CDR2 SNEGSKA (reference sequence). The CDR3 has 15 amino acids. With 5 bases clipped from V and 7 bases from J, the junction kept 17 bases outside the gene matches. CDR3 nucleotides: TGCAGTGCTTTTCTCACAGGGGAAGCCAAGAGGGAGCAGTACTTC. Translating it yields CSAFLTGEAKREQYF.

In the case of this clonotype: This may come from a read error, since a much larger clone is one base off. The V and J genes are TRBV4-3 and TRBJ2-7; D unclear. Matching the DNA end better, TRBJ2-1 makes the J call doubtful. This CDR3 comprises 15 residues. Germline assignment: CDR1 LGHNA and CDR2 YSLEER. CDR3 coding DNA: TGCGCCAGCAGCCAAGGGACCGGAGCACGCTACGAGCAGTTCTTC. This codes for CASSQGTGARYEQFF.

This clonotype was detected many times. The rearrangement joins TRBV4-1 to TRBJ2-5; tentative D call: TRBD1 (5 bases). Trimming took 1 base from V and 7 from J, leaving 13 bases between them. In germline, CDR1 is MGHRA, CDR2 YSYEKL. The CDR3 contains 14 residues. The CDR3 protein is CASSQVAGSGTQYF. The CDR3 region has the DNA TGCGCCAGCAGCCAAGTGGCAGGGTCGGGGACCCAGTACTTC.

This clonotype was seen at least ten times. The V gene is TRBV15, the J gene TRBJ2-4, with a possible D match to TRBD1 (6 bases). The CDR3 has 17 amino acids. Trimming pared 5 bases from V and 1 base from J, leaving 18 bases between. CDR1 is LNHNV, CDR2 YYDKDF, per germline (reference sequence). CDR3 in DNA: TGTGCCACCAGCCCAGTGCCGCCAACAGGGGCCAAAAACATTCAGTACTTC. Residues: CATSPVPPTGAKNIQYF.

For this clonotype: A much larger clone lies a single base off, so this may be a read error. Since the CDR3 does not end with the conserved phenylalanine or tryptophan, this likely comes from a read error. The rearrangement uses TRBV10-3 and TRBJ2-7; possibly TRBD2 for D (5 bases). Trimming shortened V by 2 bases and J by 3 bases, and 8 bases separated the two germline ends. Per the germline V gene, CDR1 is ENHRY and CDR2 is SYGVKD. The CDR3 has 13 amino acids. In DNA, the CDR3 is TGTGCCATCAGTGAGGAGGGCTTCTACGAGCAGTACCTC. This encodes CAISEEGFYEQYL.

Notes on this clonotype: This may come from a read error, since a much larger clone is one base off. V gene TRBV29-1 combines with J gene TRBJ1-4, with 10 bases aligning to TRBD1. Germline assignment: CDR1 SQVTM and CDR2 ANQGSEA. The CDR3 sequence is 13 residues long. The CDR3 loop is CSVTGTGDEKPFF. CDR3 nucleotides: TGCAGCGTGACCGGGACAGGGGACGAAAAACCGTTTTTT.

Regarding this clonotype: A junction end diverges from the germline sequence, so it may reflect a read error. CDR3 DNA sequence: TGTGCCAGCAGCCCCAGGACTAGCCAAGAGCCCCAGTACTTC. This codes for CASSPRTSQEPQYF. V usage is TRBV7-9 and J usage is TRBJ2-5; 8 bases match TRBD2. The CDR3 has 14 amino acids. Germline V CDR1 and CDR2: SEHNR, FQNEAQ (reference sequence).

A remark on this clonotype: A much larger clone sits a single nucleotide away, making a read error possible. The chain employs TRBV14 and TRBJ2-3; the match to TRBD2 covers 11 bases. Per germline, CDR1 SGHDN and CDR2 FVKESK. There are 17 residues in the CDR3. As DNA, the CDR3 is TGTGCCAGCAGCCAATGGACTAGCGGGTTTAGCACAGATATGCAGTATTTT. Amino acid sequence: CASSQWTSGFSTDMQYF. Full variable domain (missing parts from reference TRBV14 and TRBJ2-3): EAGVTQFPSHSVIEKGQTVTLRCDPISGHDNLYWYRRVMGKEIKFLLHFVKESKQDESGMPNNRFLAERTGGTYSTLKVQPAELEDSGVYFCASSQWTSGFSTDMQYFGPGTRLTVL.

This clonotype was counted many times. The CDR3 sequence is CASSPPDRGLSYEQYF. CDR3 bases: TGTGCCAGCTCACCACCGGACCGTGGCCTCTCCTACGAGCAGTACTTC. The chain combines TRBV18 with TRBJ2-7; D not certain. Trimming shortened V by 0 bases and J by 0 bases, and 12 bases separated the two germline ends. The germline gives CDR1 KGHSH, CDR2 LQKENI. CDR3 length equals 16 residues.

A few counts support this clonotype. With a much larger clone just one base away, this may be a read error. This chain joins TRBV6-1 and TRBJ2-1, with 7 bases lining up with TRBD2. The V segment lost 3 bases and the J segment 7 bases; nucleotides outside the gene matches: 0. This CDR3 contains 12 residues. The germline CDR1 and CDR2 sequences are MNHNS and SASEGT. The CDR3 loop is CASSEGGNEQFF. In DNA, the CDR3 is TGTGCCAGCAGTGAGGGGGGGAATGAGCAGTTCTTC.

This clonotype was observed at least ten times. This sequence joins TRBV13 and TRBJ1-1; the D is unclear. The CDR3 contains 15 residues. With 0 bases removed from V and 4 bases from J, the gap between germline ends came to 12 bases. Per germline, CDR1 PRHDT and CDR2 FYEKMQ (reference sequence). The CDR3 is CASSLGFRLGTEAFF. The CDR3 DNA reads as TGTGCCAGCAGCTTAGGGTTCAGGTTGGGCACTGAAGCTTTCTTT.

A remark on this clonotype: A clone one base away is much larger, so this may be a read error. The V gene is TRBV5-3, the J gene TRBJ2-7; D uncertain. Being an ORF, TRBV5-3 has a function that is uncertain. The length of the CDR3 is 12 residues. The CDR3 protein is CASSSGGYKQYF. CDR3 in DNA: TGTGCCAGCAGCTCGGGTGGCTACAAGCAGTACTTC.